This T cell receptor (beta chain) was observed in a study of OX40 agonist ivuxolimab in advanced cancers. Context from the whole study: Ivuxolimab, which targeted the costimulatory receptor OX40 (CD134), was an agonistic, fully human IgG2 monoclonal antibody. Intravenous ivuxolimab was administered to patients every 2 weeks at six dose levels: 0.01, 0.1, 0.3, 1.5, 3 and 10 mg/kg. Of the approximately 53 patients in dose escalation, about 20 had hepatocellular carcinoma, about 15 had melanoma, 9 had renal cell carcinoma and 9 had head and neck cancer. In the dose-escalation cohort, around 80% of patients were male, and the mean age was roughly 56 years with a range of about 20 to 79. Prior anti-PD-1, anti-PD-L1 or anti-CTLA-4 therapy was permitted, and approximately 39% of dose-escalation patients had received checkpoint inhibitors. Partial responses occurred in three dose-escalation patients, of whom one had hepatocellular carcinoma and two had cutaneous melanoma. The point of sequencing TCRbeta in the periphery was to test whether ivuxolimab changed TCR sequence diversity and drove clonal T-cell expansion. The paper describes the monotherapy dose-escalation part (N of about 57 patients) of the phase I trial of ivuxolimab.

Reading the germline V gene gives CDR1 MNHGY and CDR2 SVAAGI. Cut back by 3 bases and 5 bases, the V and J ends lie 10 bases apart. Spanning cysteine to phenylalanine, the CDR3 consists of 13 amino acids. The kept DNA is CDR3 alone, 39 bases in frame from the first base. Genomic DNA was extracted from sorted cells for sequencing of the TCRbeta CDR3 region. The immunoSEQ Assay was used to sequence the TCRbeta CDR3 regions. The table was pulled from immuneACCESS by TCRdb, which kept in-frame rearrangements only. Such tables lose some clones; where checked, under half of the loss comes from unresolved V genes, and the rest has no known cause. This sample lists 60,000 to 75,000 clones; 88% were detected once. Jointly, the top ten make up 0.8% to 0.9% of the sample. The trial excluded patients who had a history of autoimmune disease or were on systemic immunosuppression. Peripheral blood for TCR sequencing was collected from all dose cohorts at baseline, on cycle 4 day 1, and on cycle 7 day 1. The samples were taken from a phase I, first-in-human, multicenter, open-label dose-escalation trial of ivuxolimab. The trial enrolled adults with locally advanced or metastatic head and neck squamous cell, hepatocellular, melanoma or renal cell carcinoma. Before TCR sequencing, CD4+ and CD8+ T cells were separately sorted from peripheral blood.

As to this clone: The clone's antigen remains unknown. No clone much larger than this one lies a single base away; base qualities are absent.

Study-level results and caveats: After ivuxolimab, more expanded clones were found on average in CD8+ T cells than in CD4+ T cells. Partial responders in the 0.1-3.0 mg/kg groups had among the lowest normalized peripheral clonal expansion, especially among CD8+ T cells. Clonal expansion of both CD4+ and CD8+ blood T cells was observed from baseline to week 6 at doses 0.1 to 3.0 mg/kg. Which antigens the clonally expanded peripheral T cells were specific for was not determined. Low levels of normalized T-cell clonal expansion were also seen in some nonresponding patients.

The rearrangement joined TRBV6-9 to TRBJ1-1; there is no confident call for the D gene. Sequenced here: CD4+ or CD8+ T cells sorted from blood, sampled in a trial of the OX40 agonist ivuxolimab. The clonotype comes from an adult with an advanced solid tumor such as melanoma, head and neck, liver or kidney cancer. The CDR3: CASSYQQGTEAFF. In nucleotide form, the sequence is TGTGCCAGCAGTTACCAACAAGGGACTGAAGCTTTCTTT.